This T cell receptor beta chain was captured by sequencing in a study of T cells in localized non-small cell lung cancer. On this clone: Antigen: not known.

Study results and caveats: Increased T cell density in blood showed an association with longer overall survival. The greatest T cell clonality was found in uninvolved adjacent lung (higher than in tumor).

Clones were sequenced by immunoSEQ multiplex PCR, and TCRdb holds only the in-frame ones, with some missing. The sample lists about 1,200 clones, more than 30% occurring once. Trimming took 5 bases from V and 9 from J, leaving 14 bases between them. CDR3 length: 13 residues. The germline CDR1 and CDR2 sequences are WNHNN and SYGVQD (reference sequence). The TCR comes from a male donor aged 60 or over with stage I lung adenocarcinoma. The gene calls are TRBV10-1 and TRBJ2-1; D perhaps matches TRBD2 (6 bases). Sequencing used lung tumor tissue, obtained before any cancer treatment. The CDR3 DNA sequence: TGCGCCAGCAGTACGACTAGATTCGGTGAGCAGTTCTTC. Residues: CASSTTRFGEQFF.